A single sample gave rise to the 7 T cell receptor beta chains below, sequenced in a study of T cell clonotyping in hematopoietic cell transplantation. Only in-frame clones appear in the TCRdb table, and some are missing; sequencing was by immunoSEQ multiplex PCR. The table shows about 45,000 clones, with roughly 80% occurring only once. Time point defined: recipient sample about 28 days before transplant, after cytoreduction. The source material was peripheral blood mononuclear cells, sampled before stem cell transplant. The receptors here all came from a man in his sixties with myelodysplastic syndrome. Some clones in this sample may be carry-over from other donors' samples.

The chain couples TRBV10-3 to TRBJ2-1; tentatively, D is TRBD2 (6 bases). Germline V gives CDR1 ENHRY, CDR2 SYGVKD. The CDR3 runs to 14 residues. V was pared by 7 bases and J by 5 bases, with 15 bases between. As DNA, the CDR3 is TGTGCCATCAATACCGGGACTCTTAACAATGAGCAGTTCTTC. Protein sequence: CAINTGTLNNEQFF.

The V gene is TRBV7-2, the J gene TRBJ1-3; the D gene is possibly TRBD1 (6 bases). V shed 3 bases and J shed 4 bases, with 7 bases lying between them. Germline CDR1 and CDR2: SGHTA and FQGNSA. There are 13 residues in the CDR3. DNA of the CDR3: TGTGCCAGCAGCTTTACAGGGGGAAACACCATATATTTT. Amino acid sequence: CASSFTGGNTIYF.

The chain recombines TRBV19 with TRBJ1-1; possible D gene TRBD1, 5 bases. Germline V gene data show CDR1 as LNHDA and CDR2 as SQIVND (reference sequence). This CDR3 has 14 amino acids. Trimming took 4 bases from V and 1 from J, leaving 10 bases between them. CDR3 region: CASSNDRRNTEAFF. The CDR3 nucleotides are TGTGCCAGTAGTAACGACAGAAGGAACACTGAAGCTTTCTTT.

J is TRBJ1-6 and V is TRBV10-1; TRBD1 is a possible D gene (5 bases). The V gene lost 2 bases and the J gene lost 10 bases, with 9 bases spanning the gap. The V gene's germline CDR1 is WNHNN and CDR2 SYGVQD (reference sequence). The CDR3 has 13 residues. The CDR3 is CASSERRDSPLHF. The CDR3 DNA reads TGCGCCAGCAGTGAGAGGAGGGACTCACCCCTCCACTTT.

The chain has TRBV6-5 and TRBJ1-3; tentatively, D is TRBD1 (5 bases). Germline assignment: CDR1 MNHEY and CDR2 SVGAGI. V lost 0 bases and J 2 bases, leaving 5 bases between the germline ends. The CDR3 consists of 14 residues. CDR3 bases: TGTGCCAGCAGTTACTCAGGGGCTGGAAACACCATATATTTT. Translated, it gives CASSYSGAGNTIYF.

The gene calls are TRBV5-5 and TRBJ2-1; the match to TRBD1 covers 9 bases. This CDR3 has 15 residues. Germline V lookup: CDR1 SGHKS, CDR2 YYEKEE (reference sequence). J lost 3 bases, V lost 4 bases, and 5 bases had no gene match. CDR3 in amino acids: CASSTRDRVYNEQFF. CDR3 in DNA: TGTGCCAGCAGCACCCGGGACAGGGTCTACAATGAGCAGTTCTTC. Full variable domain (remainder filled in from reference TRBV5-5 and TRBJ2-1): DAGVTQSPTHLIKTRGQQVTLRCSPISGHKSVSWYQQVLGQGPQFIFQYYEKEERGRGNFPDRFSARQFPNYSSELNVNALLLGDSALYLCASSTRDRVYNEQFFGPGTRLTVL.

The V gene is TRBV29-1, the J gene TRBJ1-4; tentatively, D is TRBD1 (5 bases). Germline V gene lookup returns CDR1 SQVTM and CDR2 ANQGSEA. The CDR3 covers 13 residues. V lost 7 bases and J lost 7, with 16 bases in between. DNA for the CDR3: TGCAGCGCCGCGGGGCAGGGCGGTGAAAAACTGTTTTTT. This gives the protein CSAAGQGGEKLFF.